The rows below give T cell receptor beta chains drawn from one sample of a study of PD-1 blockade in mismatch repair-deficient tumors. This table comes from immunoSEQ multiplex PCR, and its TCRdb copy is limited to in-frame clones, with some not included. The sample has 90,000 to 130,000 clones; around three quarters are singletons. The source was peripheral blood, collected about 13 months after starting pembrolizumab. The receptor set was obtained from an adult with mismatch repair-deficient cancer. Each CDR3 is given with its conserved first and last residue. The D gene is left open where the match is weak. Clone size is stated in some rows and not others, as once, few, many or a class when expanded.

>TRBD1|TRBV15|NA|TRBJ2-1
TGTGCCACCAGCAGGGACAGGGGAAATGAGCAGTTCTTC
CATSRDRGNEQFF
>NA|TRBV5-6|NA|TRBJ2-1
TGTGCCAGCAGCTTAGAGCAGTTACGCTCCTACAATGAGCAGTTCTTC
CASSLEQLRSYNEQFF
>TRBD2|TRBV11-2|NA|TRBJ2-1
TGTGCCAGCAGCCTACTAGCGGGGGGGATGTACAATGAGCAGTTCTTC
CASSLLAGGMYNEQFF
>TRBD1|TRBV7-3|once|TRBJ1-1
TGTGCCAGCAGCCGACAGGGGGAGGCTGAAGCTTTCTTT
CASSRQGEAEAFF
>NA|TRBV7-9|once|TRBJ2-7
TGTGCCAGCAGCTTCTCACGGGACAACTACGAGCAGTACTTC
CASSFSRDNYEQYF
>NA|TRBV2|NA|TRBJ2-2
TGTGCCAGCAGCAGAACCGGGTCCTTAAAGTTTTTT
CASSRTGSLKFF
>NA|TRBV6-5|NA|TRBJ2-2
TGTGCCAGCAGTTACGCCGGGGAGCTGTTTTTT
CASSYAGELFF
>NA|TRBV25-1|NA|TRBJ2-3
TGTGCCAGCAGTGAATTTAGGGGGGATACGCAGTATTTT
CASSEFRGDTQYF
>NA|TRBV20-1|NA|TRBJ1-1
TGCAGTGCTGGTAGGGGCCCTGAAGCTTTCTTT
CSAGRGPEAFF
>NA|TRBV21-1|NA|TRBJ2-2
TGTGCCAGCAGACTCAAGCGAGGCAGGAACACCGGGGAGCTGTTTTTT
CASRLKRGRNTGELFF
>NA|TRBV9|NA|TRBJ1-1
TGTGCCAGCAGCAGACAGAGCATGAACACTGAAGCTTTCTTT
CASSRQSMNTEAFF
>TRBD1|TRBV6-5|medium-sized|TRBJ2-7
TGTGCCAGCAGTTCCACGACAGGGGGCCACGAGCAGTACTTC
CASSSTTGGHEQYF
>NA|TRBV7-9|few|TRBJ2-1
TGTGCCAGCAGCTTAGAGGACAATGAGCAGTTCTTC
CASSLEDNEQFF
>NA|TRBV2|NA|TRBJ1-1
TGTGCCAGCAGTGAAGCAGGTGAAGGGTATACAGGGCGGGGAACTGAAGCTTTCTTT
CASSEAGEGYTGRGTEAFF
>NA|TRBV7-9|NA|TRBJ2-7
TGTGCCAGCAGCAAGGTGGGGTCCTACGAGCAGTACTTC
CASSKVGSYEQYF
>NA|TRBV5-1|once|TRBJ2-2
TGCGCCAGCAGCTTGGGGCGGGGGAACACCGGGGAGCTGTTTTTT
CASSLGRGNTGELFF
>TRBD2|TRBV6-6|NA|TRBJ2-1
TGTGCCAGCAGTTACGAGAGAGGGAGGGGGCAGTTCTTC
CASSYERGRGQFF
>TRBD1|TRBV7-2|NA|TRBJ2-7
TGTGCCAGCAGCTCCTCCAGGGACAGCTACGAGCAGTACTTC
CASSSSRDSYEQYF
>NA|TRBV25-1|NA|TRBJ2-2
TGTGCCAGCAGTGAATTGGGTGTGGCCGGGGAGCTGTTTTTT
CASSELGVAGELFF
>NA|TRBV11-1|NA|TRBJ1-1
TGTGCCAGCAGCAACGGGCAGCCAGAAGCTTTCTTT
CASSNGQPEAFF
>TRBD1|TRBV2|NA|TRBJ2-2
TGTGCCAGCAGTACACAGGGGAAAGTGAGGACCGGGGAGCTGTTTTTT
CASSTQGKVRTGELFF
>TRBD1|TRBV27|NA|TRBJ1-2
TGTGCCAGCAGTTCCCGGACAGGGGCCAGCGGCTACACCTTC
CASSSRTGASGYTF
>NA|TRBV4-1|NA|TRBJ1-1
TGCGCCAGCAGCCAAGAATACGGGCATGAAGCTTTCTTT
CASSQEYGHEAFF
>TRBD1|TRBV2|NA|TRBJ2-4
TGTGCCAGCAGGCTGGACAGGCTAGCCAAAAACATTCAGTACTTC
CASRLDRLAKNIQYF
>NA|TRBV9|NA|TRBJ2-5
TGTGCCAGCAGCGTGCAGACTCAAGAGACCCAGTACTTC
CASSVQTQETQYF
>TRBD2|TRBV6-4|NA|TRBJ2-3
TGTGCCAGCAGCCCCGGTGGTTCTAGCGGGAGCGCGCAGTATTTT
CASSPGGSSGSAQYF
>NA|TRBV27|NA|TRBJ1-5
TGTGCCAGCAGTTTAGGGCAGGGTTTTCAGCCCCAGCATTTT
CASSLGQGFQPQHF
>NA|TRBV30|NA|TRBJ2-2
TGTGCCGGGAGGGGGGCCTCGAACACCGGGGAGCTGTTTTTT
CAGRGASNTGELFF
>NA|TRBV7-2|NA|TRBJ2-1
TGTGCCAGCAGCTTAGTTAGTGGGCAGAATGAGCAGTTCTTC
CASSLVSGQNEQFF
>NA|TRBV11-2|NA|TRBJ2-1
TGTGCCAGCAGCCCTAACCTTGGGAGCTGGTCCTACAATGAGCAATTCTTC
CASSPNLGSWSYNEQFF
>NA|TRBV6-6|NA|TRBJ1-1
TGTGCCAGCAGTTACTCGAGTGAGGGTATCACTGAAGCTTTCTTT
CASSYSSEGITEAFF
>NA|TRBV9|NA|TRBJ1-2
TGTGCCAGCAGCCAAGCGGCTGGTTCCTACTATGGCTACACCTTC
CASSQAAGSYYGYTF
>TRBD1|TRBV9|NA|TRBJ2-7
TGTGCCAGCAGCGGAGGACAGGGGGGCTACGAGCAGTACTTC
CASSGGQGGYEQYF
>NA|TRBV7-9|NA|TRBJ1-2
TGTGCCAGCAGCTTAGTGGTAGGGCCCGATGGAGGCTACACCTTC
CASSLVVGPDGGYTF
>TRBD1|TRBV19|once|TRBJ2-7
TGTGCCAGCAAAAAACAGGGGCCCTACGAGCAGTACTTC
CASKKQGPYEQYF
>NA|TRBV7-7|NA|TRBJ2-1
TGTGCTAGCAGCCTTCAGGGAGGTGGGGGCAATGAGCAGTTCTTC
CASSLQGGGGNEQFF
>NA|TRBV28|NA|TRBJ2-7
TGTGCCAGCAGTTCTTTTGAGCGGTTCTACGAGCAGTACTTC
CASSSFERFYEQYF
>TRBD2|TRBV7-2|once|TRBJ2-7
TGTGCCAGCAGTGAGGGGAACTTAGCGGGAGATCGGGAGCAGTACTTC
CASSEGNLAGDREQYF
>TRBD2|TRBV19|few|TRBJ2-2
TGTGCCAGTAGTATGCGGGAGTACACCGGGGAGCTGTTTTTT
CASSMREYTGELFF
>NA|TRBV7-2|NA|TRBJ2-5
TGTGCCAGCAGCCGTCGACGGAAAGAGACCCAGTACTTC
CASSRRRKETQYF
>NA|TRBV9|NA|TRBJ2-5
TGTGCCAGCAGCCCGGCCTTGGCGGAGACCCAGTACTTC
CASSPALAETQYF
>NA|TRBV7-3|once|TRBJ2-7
TGTGCCAGCAGCCATACGGGAGGACAGCCCGCCTACGAGCAGTACTTC
CASSHTGGQPAYEQYF
>NA|TRBV9|NA|TRBJ2-3
TGTGCCAGCAGCGACGTGGCAGATACGCAGTATTTT
CASSDVADTQYF
>TRBD2|TRBV2|NA|TRBJ2-2
TGTGCCAGCAGCGACCGACTAGCGGGAGTCCCCGGGGAGCTGTTTTTT
CASSDRLAGVPGELFF
>NA|TRBV4-3|NA|TRBJ2-3
TGCGCCAGCAGCCAAGTTGGAGGGGGCATCGCGGATACGCAGTATTTT
CASSQVGGGIADTQYF
>NA|TRBV29-1|once|TRBJ1-1
TGCAGCGCTTGGCTGAACACTGAAGCTTTCTTT
CSAWLNTEAFF
>TRBD2|TRBV7-6|few|TRBJ2-1
TGTGCCAGCAGCTTACCGGGCGGGAGAAGGAATGAGCAGTTCTTC
CASSLPGGRRNEQFF
>TRBD1|TRBV19|few|TRBJ1-5
TGTGCCAGTAGCCCAGGACAGGGTTGGCATCAGCCCCAGCATTTT
CASSPGQGWHQPQHF
>NA|TRBV6-1|NA|TRBJ1-5
TGTGCCAGCAGACTGGACAGCCGTGGGCCCCAGCATTTT
CASRLDSRGPQHF
>NA|TRBV29-1|few|TRBJ1-1
TGCAGCGTTTCCCTTGGGGGTACCACTGAAGCTTTCTTT
CSVSLGGTTEAFF
>NA|TRBV27|NA|TRBJ2-2
TGTGCCAGCAGTTCGGGGACGGGGTACACCGGGGAGCTGTTTTTT
CASSSGTGYTGELFF